This TCR beta chain was identified in a study of T-cell memory formation after mild COVID-19. The V gene lost 3 bases and the J gene lost 6 bases, with 10 bases spanning the gap. CDR3 length equals 13 residues. Germline CDR1 SGDLS, CDR2 YYNGEE. In TCRdb, the 5' RACE reads were re-called with MiXCR into one record per CDR3 protein. The top ten clones hold roughly 24% of a sample with 150,000 to 200,000 distinct CDR3 sequences, about 20% of them seen once. Sequencing used PBMCs or a T cell subset sorted from them (not recorded which). This sequence originates from an adult woman who had mild COVID-19 (a few samples of this study predate the infection). Cell type and time point are not known. The V gene is TRBV9, the J gene TRBJ2-4; D is undetermined. The CDR3 protein is CASSESVGNIQYF. CDR3 coding DNA: TGTGCCAGCAGCGAATCAGTGGGAAACATTCAGTACTTC.